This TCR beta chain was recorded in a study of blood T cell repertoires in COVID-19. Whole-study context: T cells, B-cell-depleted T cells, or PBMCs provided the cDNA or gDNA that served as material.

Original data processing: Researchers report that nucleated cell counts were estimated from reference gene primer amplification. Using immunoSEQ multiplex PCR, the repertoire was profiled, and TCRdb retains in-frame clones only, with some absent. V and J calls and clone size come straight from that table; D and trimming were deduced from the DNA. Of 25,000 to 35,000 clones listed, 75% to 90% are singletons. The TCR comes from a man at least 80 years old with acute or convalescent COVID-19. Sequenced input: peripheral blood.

In nucleotides, the CDR3 is TGTGCCAGCAGTTACTCTCAGGGGGCGTCCTATGGCTACACCTTC. Protein sequence: CASSYSQGASYGYTF. The genes are TRBV6-5 and TRBJ1-2; TRBD1 aligns across 8 bases. V was clipped by 0 bases and J by 4 bases; unmatched bases: 4. The germline CDR1 and CDR2 sequences are MNHEY and SVGAGI. CDR3 length: 15 amino acids.